This TCR beta chain was sequenced during a study of breast tumors, draining lymph nodes, adjacent tissues. Whole-study findings and limits: Compared with basal-like, luminal-like tumors shared significantly more repertoire with nontumor tissue.

One entry per CDR3 protein, called by TCRdb with MiXCR from the multiplex PCR reads. Among 200,000 or so distinct CDR3 sequences listed, roughly 31% were seen once. Breast cancer patients provided tissue from their axillary draining lymph nodes. This clonotype has a count of ten or more. Its antigen is as yet unknown. The CDR3 extends over 18 amino acids. The V gene end was trimmed by 4 bases and the J gene end by 4 bases; junction bases not matched to a gene: 11. Germline V gene lookup returns CDR1 LNHDA and CDR2 SQIVND (reference sequence). The sequencing sample was made of axillary lymph node tissue. This receptor was obtained from a female donor with breast cancer. Some clones in this sample may be carry-over from other donors' samples. The chain couples TRBV19 to TRBJ1-5; 12 positions agree with TRBD1. CDR3 loop: CASSNPGQGALANQPQHF. In DNA form, the CDR3 reads TGTGCCAGTAGTAATCCGGGACAGGGGGCTCTGGCGAATCAGCCCCAGCATTTT.